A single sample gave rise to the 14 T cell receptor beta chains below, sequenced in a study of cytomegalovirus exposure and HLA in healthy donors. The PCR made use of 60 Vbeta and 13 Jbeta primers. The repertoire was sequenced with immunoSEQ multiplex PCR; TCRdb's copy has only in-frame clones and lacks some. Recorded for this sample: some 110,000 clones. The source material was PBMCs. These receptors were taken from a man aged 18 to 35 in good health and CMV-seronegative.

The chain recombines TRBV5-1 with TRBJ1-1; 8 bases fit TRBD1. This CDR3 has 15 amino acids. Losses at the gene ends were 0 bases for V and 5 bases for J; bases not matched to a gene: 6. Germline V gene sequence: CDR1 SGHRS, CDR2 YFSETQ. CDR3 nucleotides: TGCGCCAGCAGCTTGGCCGGACAGGGTGGGACTGAAGCTTTCTTT. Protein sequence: CASSLAGQGGTEAFF.

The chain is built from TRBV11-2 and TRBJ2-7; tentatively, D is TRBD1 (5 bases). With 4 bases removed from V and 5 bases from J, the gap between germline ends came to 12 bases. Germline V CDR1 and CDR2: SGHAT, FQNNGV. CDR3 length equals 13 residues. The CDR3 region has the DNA TGTGCCAGCAGCTCCGAAAGGGGCCACGAGCAGTACTTC. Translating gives CASSSERGHEQYF.

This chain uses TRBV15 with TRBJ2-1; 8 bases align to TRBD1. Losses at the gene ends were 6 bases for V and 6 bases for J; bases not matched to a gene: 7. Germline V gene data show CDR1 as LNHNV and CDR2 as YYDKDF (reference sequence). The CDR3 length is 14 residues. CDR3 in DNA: TGTGCCACCAGGTATCAGGGGGCGGTCAATGAGCAGTTCTTC. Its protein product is CATRYQGAVNEQFF.

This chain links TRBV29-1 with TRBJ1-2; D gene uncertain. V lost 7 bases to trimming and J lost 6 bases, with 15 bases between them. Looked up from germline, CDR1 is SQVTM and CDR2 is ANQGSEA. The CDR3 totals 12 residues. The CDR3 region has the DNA TGCAGCGCGGGCGGGTTATCGGATGGCTACACCTTC. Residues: CSAGGLSDGYTF.

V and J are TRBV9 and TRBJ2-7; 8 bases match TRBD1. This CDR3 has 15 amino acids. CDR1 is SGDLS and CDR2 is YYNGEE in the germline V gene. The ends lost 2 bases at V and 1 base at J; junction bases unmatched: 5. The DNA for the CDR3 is TGTGCCAGCAGCGTCGGGACAGGTGCATCCTACGAGCAGTACTTC. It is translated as CASSVGTGASYEQYF. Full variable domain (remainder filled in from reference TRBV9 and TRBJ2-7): DSGVTQTPKHLITATGQRVTLRCSPRSGDLSVYWYQQSLDQGLQFLIQYYNGEERAKGNILERFSAQQFPDLHSELNLSSLELGDSALYFCASSVGTGASYEQYFGPGTRLTVT.

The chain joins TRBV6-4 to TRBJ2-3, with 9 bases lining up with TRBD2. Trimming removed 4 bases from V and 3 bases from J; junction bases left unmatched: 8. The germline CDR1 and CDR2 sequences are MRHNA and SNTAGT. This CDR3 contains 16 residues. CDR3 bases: TGTGCCAGCAGTGGCATAGCGGGAGAAGGTACAGATACGCAGTATTTT. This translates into CASSGIAGEGTDTQYF.

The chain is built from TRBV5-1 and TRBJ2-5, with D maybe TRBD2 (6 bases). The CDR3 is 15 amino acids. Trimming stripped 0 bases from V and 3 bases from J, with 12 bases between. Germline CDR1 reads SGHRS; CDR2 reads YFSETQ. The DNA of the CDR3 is TGCGCCAGCAGCTTGGAGCTAGCGTCAAAAGAGACCCAGTACTTC. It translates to CASSLELASKETQYF.

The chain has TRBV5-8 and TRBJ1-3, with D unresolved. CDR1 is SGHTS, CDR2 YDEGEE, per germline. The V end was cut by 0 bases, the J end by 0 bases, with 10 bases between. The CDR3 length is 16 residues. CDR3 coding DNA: TGTGCCAGCAGCTTGGGTCTACGGAGCTCTGGAAACACCATATATTTT. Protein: CASSLGLRSSGNTIYF.

CDR3 in DNA: TGTGCCAGCAGCGATCAAGCGCGGGACAGGCGCCTCTATGGCTACACCTTC. Translation gives CASSDQARDRRLYGYTF. J is TRBJ1-2 and V is TRBV9; TRBD1 aligns across 8 bases. This CDR3 contains 17 residues. Germline CDR1 is SGDLS and CDR2 is YYNGEE. J was trimmed by 4 bases and V by 3 bases; bases with no gene match: 14.

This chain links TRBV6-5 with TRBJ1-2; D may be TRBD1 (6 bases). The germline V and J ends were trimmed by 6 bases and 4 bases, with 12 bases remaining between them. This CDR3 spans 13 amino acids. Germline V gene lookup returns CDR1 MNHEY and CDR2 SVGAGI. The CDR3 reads CASRTGFAYGYTF. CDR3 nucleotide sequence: TGTGCCAGCAGAACAGGGTTTGCCTATGGCTACACCTTC.

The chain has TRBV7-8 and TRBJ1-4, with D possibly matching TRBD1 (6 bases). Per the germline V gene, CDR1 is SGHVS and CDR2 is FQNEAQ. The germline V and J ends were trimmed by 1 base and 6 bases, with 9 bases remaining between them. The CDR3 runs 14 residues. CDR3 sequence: CASSLDRVDEKLFF. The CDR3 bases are TGTGCCAGCAGCTTAGACAGGGTCGATGAAAAACTGTTTTTT.

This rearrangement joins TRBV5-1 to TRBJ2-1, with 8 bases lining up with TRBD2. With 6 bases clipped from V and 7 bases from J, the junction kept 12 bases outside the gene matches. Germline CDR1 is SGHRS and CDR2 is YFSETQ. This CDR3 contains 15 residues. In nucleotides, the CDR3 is TGCGCCAGCACCCACGCGACTAGCGTCGAGAATGAGCAGTTCTTC. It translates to CASTHATSVENEQFF.

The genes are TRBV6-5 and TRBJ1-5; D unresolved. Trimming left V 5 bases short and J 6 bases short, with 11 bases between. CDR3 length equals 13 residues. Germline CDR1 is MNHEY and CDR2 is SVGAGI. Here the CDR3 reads CASSTQAGQPQHF. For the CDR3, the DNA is TGTGCCAGCAGTACCCAGGCGGGTCAGCCCCAGCATTTT.

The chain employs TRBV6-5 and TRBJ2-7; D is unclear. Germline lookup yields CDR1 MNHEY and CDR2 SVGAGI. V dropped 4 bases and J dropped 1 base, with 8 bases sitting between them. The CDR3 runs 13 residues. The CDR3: CASSSNISYEQYF. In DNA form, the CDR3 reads TGTGCCAGCAGTTCAAACATTTCCTACGAGCAGTACTTC.